These 27 T cell receptor beta chains were sequenced from one sample in a study of cytomegalovirus exposure and HLA in healthy donors. Primers for the PCR totalled 60 Vbeta and 13 Jbeta. The method was immunoSEQ multiplex PCR; TCRdb's version includes in-frame clones alone and lacks a portion of them. The sample lists 160,000 or so clones, roughly 85% occurring once. Sequenced material: PBMCs. These receptors were obtained from a man aged 18-30 years in good health and CMV-seropositive.

This clone was seen a single time. The sample has other DNA sequences that encode this CDR3 too. The chain has TRBV30 and TRBJ2-7; 9 bases line up with TRBD1. This CDR3 has 14 residues. In germline, CDR1 is GTSNPN, CDR2 SVGIG (reference sequence). The J segment lost 3 bases and the V segment lost 4 bases, leaving 7 bases of the junction unmatched. The CDR3 DNA reads TGTGCCTGGAATCCGGGACAGGGACACTACGAGCAGTACTTC. This translates into CAWNPGQGHYEQYF.

The chain uses TRBV5-1 and TRBJ1-2; D is ambiguous. The germline CDR1 and CDR2 sequences are SGHRS and YFSETQ. Trimming cost V 3 bases and J 4 bases, with 13 bases left between them. This CDR3 comprises 14 residues. CDR3 sequence (DNA): TGCGCCAGCAGCTCGTCAGGCGGGATCTATGGCTACACCTTC. Translation: CASSSSGGIYGYTF.

Worth noting for this clone: One end of the junction does not line up with germline, which may come from a read error. The chain carries TRBV20-1 and TRBJ2-5, with 8 bases lining up with TRBD1. Per germline, CDR1 DFQATT and CDR2 SNEGSKA (reference sequence). This CDR3 has 10 amino acids. In nucleotides, the CDR3 is TGCAGTGCTGGGGACAGGCCCGTCCACTTC. Protein sequence: CSAGDRPVHF.

The table lists this clone with a few counts. The chain joins TRBV15 to TRBJ1-4; no clear D gene. The CDR3 is 13 residues long. V lost 1 base to trimming and J lost 8 bases, with 8 bases between them. Germline V CDR1 and CDR2: LNHNV, YYDKDF (reference sequence). In DNA, the CDR3 is TGTGCCACCAGCAGAGTACGGGAGGAAAAACTGTTTTTT. Translation gives CATSRVREEKLFF.

The V call is TRBV7-6, the J call TRBJ2-1; 12 nucleotides line up with TRBD2. Germline V lookup: CDR1 SGHVS, CDR2 FNYEAQ. The CDR3 sequence is 20 residues long. V was clipped by 5 bases and J by 0 bases; unmatched bases: 14. Written as DNA, the CDR3 is TGTGCCAGCAGCGGTCAACCCGGGACTAGCGGGCTTAGCTCCTACAATGAGCAGTTCTTC. Translation gives CASSGQPGTSGLSSYNEQFF.

The genes are TRBV6-1 and TRBJ2-2; D call uncertain. The CDR3 is 14 amino acids. V gave up 10 bases and J gave up 8 bases, with 20 bases separating them. Germline lookup yields CDR1 MNHNS and CDR2 SASEGT. CDR3 coding DNA: TGTGCCATCAAAACGAGCGAATTGCGAGGGGAGCTGTTTTTT. This sequence encodes CAIKTSELRGELFF.

The gene calls are TRBV6-4 and TRBJ2-2; D ambiguous. Per germline, CDR1 MRHNA and CDR2 SNTAGT. The CDR3 runs 13 residues. Trimming left V 4 bases short and J 3 bases short, with 6 bases between. The CDR3, as DNA: TGTGCCAGCAGTGCTAGTTACACCGGGGAGCTGTTTTTT. It specifies CASSASYTGELFF.

The chain uses TRBV7-9 and TRBJ1-4, with 8 bases lining up with TRBD1. With V trimmed by 1 base and J by 4 bases, 8 bases remained unmatched. Germline V gene data show CDR1 as SEHNR and CDR2 as FQNEAQ (reference sequence). The CDR3 length is 17 residues. This CDR3 is CASSLVQGAGYNEKLFF. The DNA of the CDR3 is TGTGCCAGCAGCTTAGTGCAGGGGGCCGGGTATAATGAAAAACTGTTTTTT.

The chain links TRBV19 to TRBJ1-2; weak D call: TRBD1 (5 bases). This CDR3 spans 11 amino acids. Trimming left V 8 bases short and J 5 bases short, with 9 bases between. Germline CDR1 reads LNHDA; CDR2 reads SQIVND (reference sequence). The CDR3 DNA reads TGTGCCAGTCGGGAGGGGTATGGCTACACCTTC. Translating it yields CASREGYGYTF.

The gene calls are TRBV7-9 and TRBJ2-5; D might be TRBD2 (5 bases). The germline V and J ends were trimmed by 2 bases and 2 bases, with 12 bases remaining between them. Germline CDR1 is SEHNR and CDR2 is FQNEAQ (reference sequence). The CDR3 is made up of 15 amino acids. CDR3 loop: CASSLSLGVQETQYF. The CDR3 DNA sequence: TGTGCCAGCAGCTTATCCCTGGGAGTTCAAGAGACCCAGTACTTC.

The chain has TRBV2 and TRBJ2-3, with D possibly matching TRBD1 (5 bases). This CDR3 contains 15 residues. V was trimmed by 4 bases and J by 2 bases, leaving 13 bases between them. Germline loops: CDR1 SNHLY, CDR2 FYNNEI. CDR3 amino acids: CASSATVTYTDTQYF. CDR3 DNA: TGTGCCAGCAGTGCGACAGTAACCTACACAGATACGCAGTATTTT.

V is TRBV5-1 and J is TRBJ1-4; no definite D call. Germline CDR1 and CDR2: SGHRS and YFSETQ. Trimming removed 0 bases from V and 5 bases from J, with 14 bases in between. The CDR3 totals 16 residues. DNA of the CDR3: TGCGCCAGCAGCTTGGCGGTGGCCCCGGGGAATGAAAAACTGTTTTTT. Amino acids: CASSLAVAPGNEKLFF.

The chain recombines TRBV4-1 with TRBJ1-5; 9 nucleotides align to TRBD1. V shed 6 bases, J shed 5 bases, and the junction held 8 bases outside the gene matches. Germline V lookup: CDR1 MGHRA, CDR2 YSYEKL. There are 15 residues in the CDR3. The chain's CDR3 is CASRLTGGQDQPQHF. The CDR3 DNA sequence: TGCGCCAGCAGACTAACAGGGGGCCAGGATCAGCCCCAGCATTTT.

This clone was picked up one time. The chain uses TRBV30 and TRBJ1-2, with TRBD1 identical over 9 bases. Germline V gives CDR1 GTSNPN, CDR2 SVGIG (reference sequence). J was trimmed by 3 bases and V by 2 bases; bases with no gene match: 13. The CDR3 runs 17 residues. The CDR3, as DNA: TGTGCCTGGAGTACCGACAATACAGGGGGCTTCGACTATGGCTACACCTTC. Translation: CAWSTDNTGGFDYGYTF.

The chain is built from TRBV7-2 and TRBJ2-7; 9 bases map to TRBD1. This CDR3 is built from 16 residues. Germline trimming cut 1 base from V and 4 bases from J; bases unmatched to any gene: 8. Germline V gives CDR1 SGHTA, CDR2 FQGNSA. DNA for the CDR3: TGTGCCAGCAGCTTAGGACCGGGACAGGGTTTGTACGAGCAGTACTTC. Translation: CASSLGPGQGLYEQYF.

The rearrangement uses TRBV6-5 and TRBJ2-3, with 11 bases lining up with TRBD2. Per germline, CDR1 MNHEY and CDR2 SVGAGI. V lost 0 bases and J lost 5; bases outside the gene matches: 1. The CDR3 has 15 residues. The CDR3 DNA reads as TGTGCCAGCAGTTACTCTGGGACTAGCGGAGATACGCAGTATTTT. It codes for CASSYSGTSGDTQYF.

This clone was counted a few times. V usage is TRBV18 and J usage is TRBJ1-1; TRBD1 matches 7 bases. V was pared by 5 bases and J by 1 base, with 10 bases of the junction left unmatched. The germline V gene encodes CDR1 KGHSH and CDR2 LQKENI. This CDR3 contains 16 residues. CDR3 in amino acids: CASSTQTTGTNTEAFF. The CDR3 nucleotides are TGTGCCAGCTCAACACAAACGACAGGGACGAACACTGAAGCTTTCTTT.

To note about this clone: The CDR3 does not close with the conserved phenylalanine or tryptophan, likely indicating a read error. This sequence joins TRBV6-1 and TRBJ1-6; D is ambiguous. CDR3 length: 16 amino acids. Trimming removed 2 bases at V and 7 bases at J, with 15 bases between. CDR1 and CDR2 from the germline V gene are MNHNS and SASEGT. The CDR3 here is CASSESGPAGNSPLHL. CDR3 sequence (DNA): TGTGCCAGCAGTGAATCCGGGCCAGCCGGGAATTCACCCCTCCACCTT.

The J gene is TRBJ1-3, the V gene TRBV11-2; D uncertain. The CDR3 covers 16 residues. Trimming took 1 base from V and 4 from J, leaving 14 bases between them. The germline CDR1 and CDR2 sequences are SGHAT and FQNNGV. The CDR3 spells CASSLGRGLAGNTIYF. CDR3 bases: TGTGCCAGCAGCTTAGGCCGGGGTCTGGCCGGAAACACCATATATTTT. Using reference TRBV11-2 and TRBJ1-3 for the parts outside the CDR3, the full variable domain is EAGVAQSPRYKIIEKRQSVAFWCNPISGHATLYWYQQILGQGPKLLIQFQNNGVVDDSQLPKDRFSAERLKGVDSTLKIQPAKLEDSAVYLCASSLGRGLAGNTIYFGEGSWLTVV.

The V and J genes are TRBV7-6 and TRBJ2-3, with 14 bases fitting TRBD2. There are 20 residues in the CDR3. V shed 1 base and J 3 bases; nucleotides not matched to a gene: 12. Germline loops: CDR1 SGHVS, CDR2 FNYEAQ. Here the CDR3 reads CASSLGSGTSGREDTDTQYF. The CDR3, as DNA: TGTGCCAGCAGCTTAGGATCCGGGACTAGCGGGAGAGAGGATACAGATACGCAGTATTTT.

The chain joins TRBV5-1 to TRBJ1-1; the match to TRBD1 covers 9 bases. The CDR3 is made up of 16 amino acids. V shed 4 bases and J 1 base; nucleotides not matched to a gene: 8. The germline V gene encodes CDR1 SGHRS and CDR2 YFSETQ. This CDR3 reads CASSIKPGQGNTEAFF. CDR3 DNA sequence: TGCGCCAGCAGCATCAAGCCGGGACAGGGGAACACTGAAGCTTTCTTT.

The CDR3 spells CASSSPGRTYEQYF. The CDR3 DNA follows: TGTGCCAGCAGCTCCCCTGGGAGGACCTACGAGCAGTACTTC. The chain has TRBV7-9 and TRBJ2-7, with D perhaps TRBD2 (6 bases). CDR1 and CDR2 (germline): SEHNR, FQNEAQ (reference sequence). V lost 4 bases, J lost 2 bases, and 12 bases lay in between. CDR3 length equals 14 residues. The full variable domain, in which reference TRBV7-9 and TRBJ2-7 provide the parts outside the CDR3, is DTGVSQNPRHKITKRGQNVTFRCDPISEHNRLYWYRQTLGQGPEFLTYFQNEAQLEKSRLLSDRFSAERPKGSFSTLEIQRTEQGDSAMYLCASSSPGRTYEQYFGPGTRLTVT.

This clone occurred a few times. The V gene is TRBV6-6, the J gene TRBJ2-1; D unclear. Germline assignment: CDR1 MNHNY and CDR2 SVGAGI (reference sequence). V was pared by 8 bases and J by 4 bases, with 9 bases between. There are 12 residues in the CDR3. The CDR3 here is CASRLLYNEQFF. The CDR3 DNA sequence: TGTGCCAGCCGACTCCTATACAATGAGCAGTTCTTC.

This chain connects TRBV7-9 to TRBJ1-1; 11 nucleotides align to TRBD1. Germline V CDR1 and CDR2: SEHNR, FQNEAQ (reference sequence). The CDR3 is made up of 15 amino acids. Losses at the gene ends were 6 bases for V and 4 bases for J; bases not matched to a gene: 7. As DNA, the CDR3 is TGTGCCAGCAGGCTTCAGGGACAGGGGGTCACTGAAGCTTTCTTT. Protein product: CASRLQGQGVTEAFF. Full variable domain (rest looked up from reference TRBV7-9 and TRBJ1-1): DTGVSQNPRHKITKRGQNVTFRCDPISEHNRLYWYRQTLGQGPEFLTYFQNEAQLEKSRLLSDRFSAERPKGSFSTLEIQRTEQGDSAMYLCASRLQGQGVTEAFFGQGTRLTVV.

V usage is TRBV2 and J usage is TRBJ1-1; D gene uncertain. CDR3 length equals 12 residues. Looked up from germline, CDR1 is SNHLY and CDR2 is FYNNEI. Deletions cut 5 bases from V and 1 base from J, with 5 bases between. For the CDR3, the DNA is TGTGCCAGCAGTTACAAGAACACTGAAGCTTTCTTT. This gives the protein CASSYKNTEAFF.

This clone appeared once. The chain has TRBV7-2 and TRBJ1-2, with D tentatively TRBD1 (5 bases). V was shortened by 5 bases and J by 4 bases, with 17 bases between the two germline ends. CDR3 length: 15 residues. The V gene's germline CDR1 is SGHTA and CDR2 FQGNSA. The CDR3 loop is CASSPEVTVPYGYTF. The CDR3 nucleotides are TGTGCCAGCAGCCCCGAGGTGACAGTCCCCTATGGCTACACCTTC. The full variable domain, with the rest looked up from reference TRBV7-2 and TRBJ1-2, is GAGVSQSPSNKVTEKGKDVELRCDPISGHTALYWYRQSLGQGLEFLIYFQGNSAPDKSGLPSDRFSAERTGGSVSTLTIQRTQQEDSAVYLCASSPEVTVPYGYTFGSGTRLTVV.

There are a few counts of this clone. The chain carries TRBV7-9 and TRBJ1-5; 11 nucleotides align to TRBD1. This CDR3 contains 17 residues. Trimming removed 3 bases from V and 9 bases from J; junction bases left unmatched: 13. Germline CDR1 and CDR2: SEHNR and FQNEAQ (reference sequence). The CDR3 coding sequence is TGTGCCAGCAGCTTGCCCACCGGGACAGGGGGGACCGGGCCCCAGCATTTT. This gives the protein CASSLPTGTGGTGPQHF.